These 2 T cell receptor beta chains share one sample of origin, sequenced in a study of T cells in Graves' hyperthyroidism and ophthalmopathy (dated by TCRdb to between 2017 and 2020). The library was prepared using multiplex PCR. Reads for this sample came from an Illumina HiSeq 2000. Amplification of TCR beta CDR3 regions was carried out from RNA transcripts. The first round of RT-PCR for the TCR CDR3 was performed with the HTBI primer set and the Qiagen OneStep RT-PCR kit. TCRdb reanalyzed the raw reads on its own, using fastp at Q25 for trimming and MiXCR for clone calling, and kept in-frame beta chains. All rows with the same CDR3 protein become a single entry with the most common DNA and genes. Within this sample are fewer than 750,000 distinct CDR3 sequences, with around 15% of them counted one time only. The biggest ten clones account for roughly an eighth of the sample. Sequenced material: blood. These TCRs come from a woman aged 50 to 60 with Graves' ophthalmopathy.

V usage is TRBV27 and J usage is TRBJ1-1; D call uncertain. Germline assignment: CDR1 MNHEY and CDR2 SMNVEV (reference sequence). The CDR3 has 16 residues. Deletions cut 7 bases from V and 2 bases from J, with 20 bases between. In DNA form, the CDR3 reads TGTGCCAGCAAAAGGAGAAGGACTTCCTATAACACTGAAGCTTTCTTT. As protein: CASKRRRTSYNTEAFF.

The chain links TRBV27 to TRBJ1-2, with a weak D call TRBD1 (5 bases). CDR3 length equals 16 residues. Germline V CDR1 and CDR2: MNHEY, SMNVEV (reference sequence). Trimming took off 3 bases at V and 4 bases at J, with 18 bases between the two ends. CDR3 region: CASSFFEQGVRYGYTF. For the CDR3, the DNA is TGTGCCAGCAGTTTTTTCGAGCAAGGGGTGCGCTATGGCTACACCTTC.